The following is a T cell receptor beta chain sequence with its context. V was shortened by 7 bases and J by 1 base, with 8 bases between the two germline ends. The CDR3 contains 12 residues. Germline CDR1 is SQVTM and CDR2 is ANQGSEA. The sample is drawn from a study of blood T cell repertoires in COVID-19. Overall study: T cells, B-cell-depleted T cells, or PBMCs provided the cDNA or gDNA that served as material.

Source study methods: Nucleated cell number was recorded as an estimate derived from reference gene primer amplification. The repertoire was sequenced with immunoSEQ multiplex PCR; TCRdb's copy has only in-frame clones and lacks some. V and J calls plus clone size are reproduced from that table; the DNA served to infer D and trimming. The table lists approximately 170,000 clones, roughly nine tenths of them singletons, with approximately 11% in the top ten. Sequences were obtained from peripheral blood. The V gene is TRBV29-1, the J gene TRBJ1-3, with D possibly matching TRBD1 (5 bases). This sequence was found in a woman aged 60-70 years with COVID-19, enrolled during active disease. This chain's CDR3 is CSAQGSGNTIYF. The DNA for the CDR3 is TGCAGCGCCCAGGGTTCTGGAAACACCATATATTTT.